This TCR beta chain was identified during a study of T cell responses to AZD1222 COVID-19 vaccine. The CDR3 has 16 residues. From germline, CDR1 is LNHDA and CDR2 SQIVND (reference sequence). Trimming took 5 bases from V and 8 from J, leaving 23 bases between them. Some clones are missing from TCRdb's copy, which holds only in-frame ones; the method was immunoSEQ multiplex PCR. The sample holds roughly 200,000 clones, 80% to 90% seen once. The sequence derives from an adult in good health. The sample in question was peripheral blood, obtained on day 0 of AZD1222 vaccination. The rearrangement uses TRBV19 and TRBJ2-3, with D perhaps TRBD1 or TRBD2 (6 bases each). The CDR3 sequence is CASSGRQEGEIITQYF. The CDR3, as DNA: TGTGCCAGTAGTGGAAGACAGGAGGGAGAGATTATTACGCAGTATTTT.